Sequencing of this T cell receptor beta chain was carried out in a study of cytomegalovirus exposure and HLA in healthy donors. General observations from the study: The study designated 150 to 200 TCR beta chains cytomegalovirus-associated. Testing in vitro showed a few CMV-associated chains specific for CMV antigens. Subsequent analysis of the 100 to 150 validation repertoires found a tendency for first-cohort TCR clusters to co-occur.

Among the roughly 120 subjects of the validation cohort, separate from the approximately 660-subject first cohort, were the donors. TCRdb keeps only in-frame clones here, not all; method: immunoSEQ multiplex PCR. The sample carries about 130,000 clones, 85% to 95% recorded once. The germline gives CDR1 MDHEN, CDR2 SYDVKM. The CDR3 totals 14 residues. Trimming removed 5 bases from V and 7 bases from J; junction bases left unmatched: 9. This clone was counted a single time. Antigen specificity is unknown. Input material: PBMCs. The source is a woman aged 18-29 years in good health and CMV-seronegative. V usage is TRBV28 and J usage is TRBJ1-2; 8 bases agree with TRBD1. The CDR3 loop reads CASSPARGRGGYTF. The CDR3 DNA follows: TGTGCCAGCAGTCCTGCCAGGGGGCGTGGTGGCTACACCTTC.